This is a list of T cell receptor beta chains from one sample in a study of T cell responses to AZD1222 COVID-19 vaccine. Assay used: immunoSEQ multiplex PCR; TCRdb lists only in-frame clones, some missing. The sample yields 200,000 to 250,000 clones, 93% seen once. This sample comprised peripheral blood, obtained on day 0 of MenACWY control vaccination. The origin of the receptors is an adult in good health. CDR3s include the opening cysteine and the closing phenylalanine or tryptophan. Fields, in order: clone size, D gene, J gene, V gene, CDR3 protein, CDR3 DNA. D genes are given only for firm matches. Only part of the rows carry a size: once, few, many, or a class if the clone is expanded.

>NA|TRBD1|TRBJ1-6|TRBV7-9
CASSLGTVNNSPLHF
TGTGCCAGCAGCCTCGGGACAGTTAATAATTCACCCCTCCACTTT
>NA|NA|TRBJ1-6|TRBV6-2/TRBV6-3
CASSYNRVNNSPLHF
TGTGCCAGCAGTTACAACAGGGTGAATAATTCACCCCTCCACTTT
>NA|NA|TRBJ2-1|TRBV30
CAWSAYNEQFF
TGTGCCTGGAGTGCCTACAATGAGCAGTTCTTC
>NA|NA|TRBJ2-1|TRBV10-3
CAISEDGNSYNEQFF
TGTGCCATCAGCGAGGACGGGAACTCCTACAATGAGCAGTTCTTC
>NA|TRBD1|TRBJ1-5|TRBV7-2
CASSLGTANSNQPQHF
TGTGCCAGCAGCCTAGGGACAGCAAATAGCAATCAGCCCCAGCATTTT
>NA|NA|TRBJ2-1|TRBV6-5
CASGGHLYNEQFF
TGTGCCAGTGGAGGTCACCTATACAATGAGCAGTTCTTC
>NA|NA|TRBJ2-1|TRBV5-1
CASSYTYNEQFF
TGCGCCAGCAGCTATACATACAATGAGCAGTTCTTC
>NA|NA|TRBJ2-7|TRBV11-2
CASSSIGGGLVSYEQYF
TGTGCCAGCAGCTCCATTGGGGGGGGGCTCGTGTCCTACGAGCAGTACTTC
>NA|NA|TRBJ1-5|TRBV6-2/TRBV6-3
CASSQQGSGQPQHF
TGTGCCAGCAGTCAGCAGGGTTCCGGTCAGCCCCAGCATTTT
>NA|TRBD1|TRBJ1-4|TRBV2
CASSGQGMANEKLFF
TGTGCCAGCAGTGGACAGGGTATGGCTAATGAAAAACTGTTTTTT
>NA|NA|TRBJ2-7|TRBV28
CASSLGRTYEQYF
TGTGCCAGCAGTTTAGGAAGGACTTACGAGCAGTACTTC
>NA|NA|TRBJ1-6|TRBV3-1/TRBV3-2
CASSQSSNNSPLHF
TGTGCCAGCAGCCAATCGTCAAATAATTCACCCCTCCACTTT
>NA|TRBD2|TRBJ2-1|TRBV18
CASSPPGSLAGYNEQFF
TGTGCCAGCTCACCACCTGGTTCACTAGCGGGGTACAATGAGCAGTTCTTC
>NA|TRBD1|TRBJ1-1|TRBV6-6
CASSYIAGGSAFF
TGTGCCAGCAGTTACATAGCAGGGGGGTCAGCTTTCTTT
>NA|TRBD1|TRBJ2-7|TRBV11-2
CASSQRQGRPEQYF
TGTGCCAGCAGCCAAAGACAGGGACGACCCGAGCAGTACTTC
>NA|NA|TRBJ1-6|TRBV7-2
CASNSLNNSPLHF
TGTGCCAGCAACTCTCTCAATAATTCACCCCTCCACTTT
>NA|NA|TRBJ1-6|TRBV7-9
CASSLVAAINSPLHF
TGTGCCAGCAGCTTAGTAGCGGCTATTAATTCACCCCTCCACTTT
>NA|NA|TRBJ1-1|TRBV4-1
CASSHPFGMNTEAFF
TGCGCCAGCAGCCACCCCTTTGGAATGAACACTGAAGCTTTCTTT
>NA|TRBD1|TRBJ1-2|TRBV15
CATSRTGGIYGYTF
TGTGCCACCAGCAGGACAGGGGGGATCTATGGCTACACCTTC
>NA|TRBD1|TRBJ1-2|TRBV4-2
CASSRPGQENGYTF
TGTGCCAGCAGCCGACCGGGACAGGAAAATGGCTACACCTTC
>NA|NA|TRBJ2-5|TRBV5-8
CASSFEGRGGETQYF
TGTGCCAGCAGCTTCGAAGGTCGGGGAGGTGAGACCCAGTACTTC
>NA|TRBD1|TRBJ1-5|TRBV27
CASSLFEDRPIHF
TGTGCCAGCAGTTTGTTCGAGGACAGGCCGATCCATTTT
>NA|NA|TRBJ2-1|TRBV28
CASSTRLVSNEQFF
TGTGCCAGCAGTACCCGGTTAGTTTCCAATGAGCAGTTCTTC
>NA|NA|TRBJ2-1|TRBV7-9
CASSTGESSYNEQFF
TGTGCCAGCAGCACGGGGGAGTCCTCCTACAATGAGCAGTTCTTC
>NA|NA|TRBJ2-1|TRBV3-1/TRBV3-2
CASSLESGRVEQFF
TGTGCCAGCAGCCTGGAGTCGGGGCGGGTTGAGCAGTTCTTC
>NA|TRBD1|TRBJ1-1|TRBV7-2
CASSLVTGEKEAFF
TGTGCCAGCAGCTTAGTGACAGGGGAAAAGGAAGCTTTCTTT
>NA|NA|TRBJ2-1|TRBV28
CASSLSSKAFF
TGTGCCAGCAGTTTGAGTAGCAAGGCGTTCTTC
>NA|TRBD2|TRBJ2-6|TRBV19
CASSITGGGFGANVLTF
TGTGCCAGTAGTATCACGGGCGGGGGTTTTGGGGCCAACGTCCTGACTTTC
>NA|NA|TRBJ2-3|TRBV7-2
CASSSRRGADTQYF
TGTGCCAGCAGCTCCCGCAGGGGGGCAGATACGCAGTATTTT
>NA|TRBD1|TRBJ1-6|TRBV2
CASRVIDRGGSPLHF
TGTGCCAGCAGAGTTATTGACAGGGGAGGTTCACCCCTCCACTTT
>few|TRBD2|TRBJ2-3|TRBV28
CASSDWGRGGTDTQYF
TGTGCCAGCAGTGATTGGGGGCGGGGGGGCACAGATACGCAGTATTTT
>NA|TRBD1|TRBJ2-7|TRBV11-2
CASSSDRAQIYEQYF
TGTGCCAGCAGCTCAGACAGGGCCCAAATCTACGAGCAGTACTTC
>once|NA|TRBJ1-6|TRBV3-1/TRBV3-2
CASSHLTENSPLHF
TGTGCCAGCAGCCATCTAACAGAAAATTCACCCCTCCACTTT
>NA|TRBD2|TRBJ2-4|TRBV4-2
CASSLTSGGADNIQYF
TGTGCCAGCAGCCTTACTAGCGGGGGGGCAGATAACATTCAGTACTTC
>NA|TRBD1|TRBJ1-1|TRBV3-1/TRBV3-2
CASSQAWGQGNTEAFF
TGTGCCAGCAGCCAAGCTTGGGGACAGGGGAACACTGAAGCTTTCTTT
>NA|TRBD1|TRBJ1-5|TRBV24-1
CATSPGQGAGQPQHF
TGTGCCACCAGTCCCGGGCAGGGGGCAGGGCAGCCCCAGCATTTT
>NA|NA|TRBJ2-7|TRBV12-3/TRBV12-4
CASSFSVIHEQYF
TGTGCCAGCAGTTTCTCGGTGATCCACGAGCAGTACTTC